This TCR beta chain was documented in a study of T cell repertoires in aging, cancer and after chemotherapy. Overall study findings and caveats: Median generation probability rose over the chemotherapy interval in each cancer cohort, suggesting rebound thymic output.

The CDR3 length is 15 residues. Trimming stripped 5 bases from V and 7 bases from J, with 18 bases between. Germline CDR1 and CDR2: SEHNR and FQNEAQ (reference sequence). With respect to this clonotype: No antigen is known for it.

Rearranged V-D-J TRB sequences were amplified with a mixed TRB-A/B primer pool. TCRdb itself ran the multiplex PCR reads through MiXCR, one entry per CDR3 protein. The table shows over 8,500 distinct CDR3 sequences, with less than 25% occurring only once. TCR beta rearrangements were amplified from peripheral blood genomic DNA. Sequenced material: blood. The chain has TRBV7-9 and TRBJ2-1; D perhaps matches TRBD1 (5 bases). The sequence was collected from a human donor in good health. For the CDR3, the DNA is TGTGCCAGCAGCCCGACCCCGGGCAGGGATAATGAGCAGTTCTTC. Translation gives CASSPTPGRDNEQFF.